This T cell receptor (beta chain) originates from a study of blood T cell repertoires in COVID-19. The age range of participants was about 18 to 95 years, with residence in about two dozen US areas. This CDR3 region has 18 residues. With V trimmed by 5 bases and J by 5 bases, 18 bases remained unmatched. The V gene's germline CDR1 is SGHNT and CDR2 YENEEA. Produced via immunoSEQ multiplex PCR; TCRdb's table is partial and in-frame only. This sample has 470,000 or so clones; 70% to 90% occur once, and the top ten carry roughly 1.8%. The clonotype was recovered from a woman aged 18-29 years with acute COVID-19. The V call is TRBV11-3, the J call TRBJ2-1; 7 bases are shared with TRBD2. Sequencing input: PBMCs or T cells enriched from blood (not recorded which). The CDR3 here is CASSGVKKASGHDNEQFF. In DNA form, the CDR3 reads TGTGCCAGCAGCGGGGTCAAAAAAGCTAGCGGCCATGACAATGAGCAGTTCTTC.